This T cell receptor (beta chain) originates from a study of blood T cells in healthy people across ages. Study-level points and caveats: Naive T cell percentage strongly correlated with TCR beta diversity.

The germline V gene encodes CDR1 MNHEY and CDR2 SVGAGI. The CDR3 totals 15 residues. This clonotype was detected a few times. Its antigen remains unknown. Isolated per sample were at least 7 million PBMCs. A second PCR of about 6 to 12 cycles used a sample-barcoded 5' primer and a J-beta primer mix. TCRdb re-called the 5' RACE reads through MiXCR, storing one row per CDR3 protein. This table holds 500,000 to 650,000 distinct CDR3 sequences, about 27% found once. This sample also belongs to another study, concerning T cells of mothers and their children. That publication notes: All donors were healthy and Caucasian; they were three mothers and their six children. Barcodes and 2-4 random nucleotides were added by M1S in the second PCR.

The chain combines TRBV6-5 with TRBJ2-5; perhaps TRBD2 as D (6 bases). The tail of the sequence fits TRBJ2-7 better, so the J call may be wrong. Sequencing was carried out using blood. The clonotype was recovered from a boy between 2 and 15 years old in good health. The CDR3, as DNA: TGTGCCAGCAGTTACGCAGCGCTCGGGGGCTACGAGCAGTACTTC. Its protein is CASSYAALGGYEQYF.